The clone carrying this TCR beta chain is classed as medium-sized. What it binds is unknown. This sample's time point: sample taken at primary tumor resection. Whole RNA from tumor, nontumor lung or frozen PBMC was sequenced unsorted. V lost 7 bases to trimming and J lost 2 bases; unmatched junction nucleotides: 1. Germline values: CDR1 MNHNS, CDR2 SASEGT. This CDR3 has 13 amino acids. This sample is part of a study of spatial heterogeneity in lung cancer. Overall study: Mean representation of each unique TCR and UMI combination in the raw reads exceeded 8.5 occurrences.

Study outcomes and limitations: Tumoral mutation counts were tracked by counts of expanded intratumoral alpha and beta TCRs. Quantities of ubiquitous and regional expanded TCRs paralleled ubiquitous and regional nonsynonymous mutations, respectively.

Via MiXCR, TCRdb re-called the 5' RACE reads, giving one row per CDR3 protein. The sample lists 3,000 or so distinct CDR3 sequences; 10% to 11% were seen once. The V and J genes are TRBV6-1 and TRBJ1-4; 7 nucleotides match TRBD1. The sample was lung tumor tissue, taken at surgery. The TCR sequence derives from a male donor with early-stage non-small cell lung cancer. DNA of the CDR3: TGTGCCAGCATGGGACAGACTAATGAAAAACTGTTTTTT. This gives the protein CASMGQTNEKLFF.